This section outlines one T cell receptor (beta chain) sequence together with its context. The antigen remains unidentified. Some clones are missing from TCRdb's copy, which holds only in-frame ones; the method was immunoSEQ multiplex PCR. The table has more than 80,000 clones, roughly 88% seen once; the top ten hold about 3.5%. These data are taken from a study of T cell responses to AZD1222 COVID-19 vaccine. General observations from the study: Spike-wide vaccine-associated CD4 TCRs dominated at 160-218 and 743-854. Two AZD1222 doses significantly raised spike-specific TCR breadth and depth over controls.

This CDR3 is built from 12 residues. The V gene is TRBV21-1, the J gene TRBJ1-2; the table names TRBD1, a call not compared with the DNA. TRBV21-1 is listed as a pseudogene. This specimen consisted of peripheral blood, obtained 28 days after the second AZD1222 dose. This TCR was sampled from an adult who received the AZD1222 COVID-19 vaccine. This CDR3 reads CASRRGQQGYTF. In nucleotides, the CDR3 is TGTGCCAGCAGACGAGGACAACAGGGCTACACCTTC.